These 14 T cell receptor beta chains came from one sample sequenced in a study of cytomegalovirus exposure and HLA in healthy donors. PCR involved 60 Vbeta and 13 Jbeta primers. Produced via immunoSEQ multiplex PCR; TCRdb's table is partial and in-frame only. The sample includes about 150,000 clones, 68% seen only once; the top ten take 4% to 5.5%. Sequenced sample: PBMCs. The receptors stem from a man aged 55 to 70 in good health and CMV-seronegative.

This clone was counted only a few times. The J gene is TRBJ2-5, the V gene TRBV28, with 11 bases fitting TRBD2. This CDR3 contains 15 residues. V shed 2 bases, J shed 3 bases, and the junction held 2 bases outside the gene matches. The germline CDR1 and CDR2 sequences are MDHEN and SYDVKM. This CDR3 reads CASSLGSGREETQYF. CDR3 bases: TGTGCCAGCAGTTTAGGTAGCGGGAGGGAAGAGACCCAGTACTTC.

This chain uses TRBV6-6 with TRBJ2-1; TRBD1 is a possible D gene (5 bases). The CDR3 has 15 residues. The V gene's germline CDR1 is MNHNY and CDR2 SVGAGI (reference sequence). Trimming stripped 7 bases from V and 8 bases from J, with 21 bases between. The CDR3 region is CASTTGPSGKYEQFF. The CDR3, as DNA: TGTGCCAGCACTACTGGCCCCTCAGGGAAGTATGAGCAGTTCTTC.

A single count supports this clone. The gene calls are TRBV19 and TRBJ1-5; D is unclear. This CDR3 region has 14 residues. V was shortened by 2 bases and J by 1 base, with 6 bases between the two germline ends. The germline V gene encodes CDR1 LNHDA and CDR2 SQIVND (reference sequence). The CDR3 bases are TGTGCCAGTAGTATAACGGGGAGCAATCAGCCCCAGCATTTT. Its protein product is CASSITGSNQPQHF.

The chain recombines TRBV6-1 with TRBJ1-3; D unresolved. Trimming left V 3 bases short and J 4 bases short, with 4 bases between. This CDR3 contains 12 residues. In germline, CDR1 is MNHNS, CDR2 SASEGT. CDR3 sequence reads: CASSERGNTIYF. As DNA, the CDR3 is TGTGCCAGCAGTGAGAGAGGAAACACCATATATTTT.

This clone occurred once. The V and J genes are TRBV6-5 and TRBJ1-2; 12 bases fit TRBD1. Looked up from germline, CDR1 is MNHEY and CDR2 is SVGAGI. V shed 2 bases, J shed 4 bases, and the junction held 5 bases outside the gene matches. The CDR3 length is 16 residues. CDR3 in amino acids: CASSYGGQGAGYGYTF. The CDR3 DNA reads as TGTGCCAGCAGTTACGGGGGACAGGGGGCGGGCTATGGCTACACCTTC.

The sample holds one count of this clone. The V and J genes are TRBV28 and TRBJ1-1; D gene uncertain. The CDR3 sequence is 15 residues long. The germline CDR1 and CDR2 sequences are MDHEN and SYDVKM. The V and J ends lost 5 bases and 4 bases respectively, with 17 bases between them. CDR3 coding DNA: TGTGCCAGCAGTCTGGGCCCCCAAACCGCCACTGAAGCTTTCTTT. Translation gives CASSLGPQTATEAFF.

The chain recombines TRBV5-1 with TRBJ1-1, with 9 bases identical to TRBD1. V was clipped by 3 bases and J by 1 base; unmatched bases: 7. Germline CDR1 and CDR2: SGHRS and YFSETQ. The CDR3 covers 16 residues. The CDR3 loop reads CASSWTPGQGNTEAFF. CDR3 bases: TGCGCCAGCAGCTGGACCCCGGGACAGGGGAACACTGAAGCTTTCTTT.

The CDR3 protein is CASSVVPGNEQFF. The DNA for the CDR3 is TGTGCCAGCAGCGTGGTACCGGGGAATGAGCAGTTCTTC. The chain has TRBV6-4 and TRBJ2-1; possibly TRBD2 for D (5 bases). Trimming took 6 bases from V and 7 from J, leaving 13 bases between them. The CDR3 has 13 residues. Per germline, CDR1 MRHNA and CDR2 SNTAGT.

This chain connects TRBV9 to TRBJ2-7; no firm D call. Germline V gene data show CDR1 as SGDLS and CDR2 as YYNGEE. V was clipped by 0 bases and J by 5 bases, with 9 bases between them. CDR3 length equals 13 residues. CDR3 in amino acids: CASSVARFDEQYF. The CDR3 nucleotides read TGTGCCAGCAGCGTAGCCAGGTTTGACGAGCAGTACTTC.

Only a few counts were recorded for this clone. The junction departs from germline at one end; a sequencing error may be responsible. The chain couples TRBV27 to TRBJ1-5; 7 bases agree with TRBD1. The length of the CDR3 is 11 residues. Germline V gene data show CDR1 as MNHEY and CDR2 as SMNVEV (reference sequence). CDR3 in DNA: TGTGCCAGCAGTCCCGGGACAGCGCTCCTCTTT. Protein sequence: CASSPGTALLF.

The J gene is TRBJ2-1, the V gene TRBV28, with a possible D match to TRBD2 (5 bases). Trimming removed 6 bases from V and 3 bases from J, with 9 bases in between. Germline CDR1 MDHEN, CDR2 SYDVKM. The CDR3 is 13 residues long. CDR3 sequence (DNA): TGTGCCAGCAGCCCCGGGGACTACAATGAGCAGTTCTTC. It yields the protein CASSPGDYNEQFF.

The V call is TRBV28, the J call TRBJ1-2; unclear D gene. The germline CDR1 and CDR2 sequences are MDHEN and SYDVKM. V lost 5 bases, J lost 3 bases, and 13 bases lay in between. The CDR3 is 14 amino acids. The CDR3 reads CASSPSGADYGYTF. CDR3 DNA sequence: TGTGCCAGCAGTCCCTCGGGTGCGGACTATGGCTACACCTTC.

V gene TRBV6-1 combines with J gene TRBJ2-2; a possible D gene is TRBD2 (6 bases). The CDR3 loop spans 15 amino acids. Trimming cost V 3 bases and J 2 bases, with 10 bases left between them. CDR1 MNHNS and CDR2 SASEGT come from the germline V gene. CDR3 sequence (DNA): TGTGCCAGCAGTGAGGCTAGCGCCAACACCGGGGAGCTGTTTTTT. This gives the protein CASSEASANTGELFF.

V is TRBV2 and J is TRBJ2-7; TRBD1 is a possible D gene (5 bases). Germline values: CDR1 SNHLY, CDR2 FYNNEI. The CDR3 contains 15 residues. Between the trimmed V and J ends, which lost 6 bases and 0 bases, there was a span of 15 bases. This chain's CDR3 is CASREQALSSYEQYF. DNA of the CDR3: TGTGCCAGCAGGGAACAGGCCCTTAGCTCCTACGAGCAGTACTTC.